These 17 T cell receptor beta chains came from one sample sequenced in a study of blood T cell repertoires in COVID-19. TCRdb keeps only in-frame clones here, not all; method: immunoSEQ multiplex PCR. Here the sample spans about 9,900 clones, 81% being singletons. Sequenced material: peripheral blood. The source of these receptors is a man aged 55 to 70 with active COVID-19.

The V call is TRBV7-2, the J call TRBJ2-3, with 8 bases matching TRBD1. The CDR3 is made up of 15 amino acids. Trimming at V came to 4 bases and at J to 0 bases, leaving 3 bases not matched to a gene. Germline lookup yields CDR1 SGHTA and CDR2 FQGNSA. CDR3 DNA sequence: TGTGCCAGCAGCTCAGGGGGCCGGAGCACAGATACGCAGTATTTT. This gives the protein CASSSGGRSTDTQYF.

This clone appeared a single time. This chain joins TRBV9 and TRBJ1-3; D not certain. The ends were cut back, 4 bases at V and 0 bases at J, with 11 bases in the middle. CDR3 length: 15 residues. Germline lookup yields CDR1 SGDLS and CDR2 YYNGEE. The CDR3 here is CASSTRDTSGNTIYF. In DNA, the CDR3 is TGTGCCAGCAGCACCCGGGATACCTCTGGAAACACCATATATTTT.

The chain is built from TRBV3-1 (or the pseudogene TRBV3-2) and TRBJ1-2, with 8 nucleotides matching TRBD1. Germline V CDR1 and CDR2: LGHDT, YNNKEL (reference sequence). There are 15 residues in the CDR3. The V segment lost 0 bases and the J segment 8 bases; nucleotides outside the gene matches: 8. CDR3 DNA: TGTGCCAGCAGCCAAGAATGGACAGGGATGGGAGGCTACACCTTC. Its protein is CASSQEWTGMGGYTF.

The chain links TRBV7-2 to TRBJ2-7; TRBD2 might be the D (6 bases). The CDR3 has 15 amino acids. V shed 5 bases and J shed 4 bases, with 18 bases lying between them. CDR1 is SGHTA and CDR2 is FQGNSA in the germline V gene. The CDR3 DNA is TGTGCCAGCAGCCCCATGCCTAGGGGAGGTTACGAGCAGTACTTC. Translating it yields CASSPMPRGGYEQYF.

The chain joins TRBV18 to TRBJ1-1; D unclear. The CDR3 runs to 14 residues. The germline V and J ends were trimmed by 5 bases and 3 bases, with 13 bases remaining between them. Germline CDR1 and CDR2: KGHSH and LQKENI. DNA for the CDR3: TGTGCCAGCTCAGCGGCAGAGAAATACACTGAAGCTTTCTTT. Its translation is CASSAAEKYTEAFF.

In DNA, the CDR3 is TGTGCCAGCAGGGCGGTTACCCCGCCTGAAGCTTTCTTT. Translating it yields CASRAVTPPEAFF. V and J are TRBV28 and TRBJ1-1; D unclear. The CDR3 totals 13 residues. Germline V gene data show CDR1 as MDHEN and CDR2 as SYDVKM. V was pared by 6 bases and J by 6 bases, with 14 bases between.

The V and J genes are TRBV6-1 and TRBJ1-3; D is uncertain. The V gene's germline CDR1 is MNHNS and CDR2 SASEGT. This CDR3 has 14 residues. Trimming took off 1 base at V and 1 base at J, with 5 bases between the two ends. CDR3 residues: CASSEGGSGNTIYF. The CDR3 DNA reads TGTGCCAGCAGTGAAGGAGGGTCTGGAAACACCATATATTTT.

The rearrangement joins TRBV27 to TRBJ2-7, with D maybe TRBD1 (5 bases). CDR1 and CDR2 from the germline V gene are MNHEY and SMNVEV (reference sequence). The CDR3 extends over 14 amino acids. V was shortened by 5 bases and J by 4 bases, with 15 bases between the two germline ends. In nucleotides, the CDR3 is TGTGCCAGCAGTCTCAAGACAGATCCGTACGAGCAGTACTTC. Its protein is CASSLKTDPYEQYF.

This rearrangement joins TRBV27 to TRBJ2-2; a possible D gene is TRBD2 (5 bases). Germline lookup yields CDR1 MNHEY and CDR2 SMNVEV (reference sequence). The germline V and J ends were trimmed by 5 bases and 2 bases, with 21 bases remaining between them. The CDR3 contains 18 residues. CDR3 nucleotides: TGTGCCAGCAGTCAAACCGATTGGAGGAAAGACAACACCGGGGAGCTGTTTTTT. Translating gives CASSQTDWRKDNTGELFF.

In nucleotides, the CDR3 is TGTGCCAGTAGTATCAGCGGCGGCCCGGTCCTGGGGGAAAAACTGTTTTTT. This sequence encodes CASSISGGPVLGEKLFF. This chain uses TRBV19 with TRBJ1-4; D unclear. V shed 3 bases and J shed 8 bases, with 22 bases lying between them. This CDR3 is built from 17 residues. Germline values: CDR1 LNHDA, CDR2 SQIVND (reference sequence).

The rearrangement uses TRBV19 and TRBJ2-3; 11 bases are a match to TRBD2. The CDR3 has 14 amino acids. V shed 4 bases, J shed 5 bases, and the junction held 2 bases outside the gene matches. Germline-derived CDR1 and CDR2 are LNHDA and SQIVND (reference sequence). The CDR3 sequence: CASSTGLAGDTQYF. Here the CDR3 DNA reads TGTGCCAGTAGTACCGGACTAGCGGGAGATACGCAGTATTTT. The full variable domain, completed using reference TRBV19 and TRBJ2-3, is DGGITQSPKYLFRKEGQNVTLSCEQNLNHDAMYWYRQDPGQGLRLIYYSQIVNDFQKGDIAEGYSVSREKKESFPLTVTSAQKNPTAFYLCASSTGLAGDTQYFGPGTRLTVL.

A single count supports this clone. The CDR3 spells CASSPPRSYNEQFF. CDR3 in DNA: TGTGCCAGCAGCCCCCCCCGTTCCTACAATGAGCAGTTCTTC. The rearrangement links TRBV7-2 to TRBJ2-1, with unresolved D. Germline V gene data show CDR1 as SGHTA and CDR2 as FQGNSA. The CDR3 is 14 amino acids. With 5 bases removed from V and 1 base from J, the gap between germline ends came to 9 bases.

The chain links TRBV24-1 to TRBJ1-3; D gene unclear. The V and J ends lost 3 bases and 4 bases respectively, with 9 bases between them. There are 14 residues in the CDR3. Germline CDR1 and CDR2: KGHDR and SFDVKD. Here the CDR3 reads CATSDAGRGNTIYF. In DNA, the CDR3 is TGTGCCACCAGTGATGCGGGAAGAGGAAACACCATATATTTT.

This sequence joins TRBV18 and TRBJ2-1; TRBD2 matches at 9 bases. This CDR3 contains 17 residues. The ends lost 3 bases at V and 0 bases at J; junction bases unmatched: 6. The germline V gene encodes CDR1 KGHSH and CDR2 LQKENI. CDR3 DNA: TGTGCCAGCTCACCGGGACTAGCACCTAGCTCCTACAATGAGCAGTTCTTC. Protein: CASSPGLAPSSYNEQFF.

The chain couples TRBV4-1 to TRBJ2-4; D unclear. In germline, CDR1 is MGHRA, CDR2 YSYEKL. The ends were cut back, 0 bases at V and 0 bases at J, with 21 bases in the middle. The CDR3 is 20 amino acids. The CDR3 sequence is CASSQELGSKGAVAKNIQYF. In DNA, the CDR3 is TGCGCCAGCAGCCAAGAGCTGGGCTCCAAAGGTGCCGTAGCCAAAAACATTCAGTACTTC.

In its sample, this clone was seen once. CDR3 in amino acids: CASSLTGQEIGYTF. CDR3 DNA sequence: TGTGCCAGCAGCTTAACAGGACAGGAGATTGGCTACACCTTC. The J gene is TRBJ1-2, the V gene TRBV7-3, with 7 bases lining up with TRBD1. Germline CDR1 reads SGHTA; CDR2 reads FQGTGA. This CDR3 is built from 14 residues. V was clipped by 0 bases and J by 7 bases; unmatched bases: 5.

The rearrangement links TRBV11-1 to TRBJ2-6; the D gene is possibly TRBD1 (6 bases). Germline lookup yields CDR1 SGHAT and CDR2 FQDESV (reference sequence). V lost 5 bases and J 3 bases, leaving 11 bases between the germline ends. The CDR3 has 15 residues. CDR3: CASSTTGSGANVLTF. The CDR3 nucleotides read TGTGCCAGCAGCACCACAGGGAGTGGGGCCAACGTCCTGACTTTC.